The entry below describes one TCR beta chain. These data come from a study of blood T cell repertoires in COVID-19. The protocol was immunoSEQ multiplex PCR, while the TCRdb copy is restricted to in-frame clones and leaves out a portion. Of 160,000 or so clones listed, around 80% are singletons. The V gene lost 3 bases and the J gene lost 4 bases, with 13 bases spanning the gap. Germline V gene lookup returns CDR1 SGDLS and CDR2 YYNGEE. The CDR3 consists of 15 residues. Sequences were obtained from peripheral blood. This chain joins TRBV9 and TRBJ1-4, with D tentatively TRBD1 (6 bases). This clonotype was sampled from a man aged 65-85 years with active or convalescent COVID-19. CDR3 coding DNA: TGTGCCAGCAGCGCGACAGGCCACCATAATGAAAAACTGTTTTTT. Residues: CASSATGHHNEKLFF.